The 13 T cell receptor beta chains below all came from one sample that was sequenced in a study of shared clonotypes between healthy human individuals. The data were produced by immunoSEQ multiplex PCR, yet TCRdb's version contains in-frame clones alone and is incomplete. The data show about 680,000 clones, around 73% seen once. Specimen: memory CD4+ T cells sorted from blood. Stated subset: CD45RA-negative fraction. Source of these receptors: a woman aged 25 to 45 in good health.

The V call is TRBV12-5, the J call TRBJ1-2; 7 bases are shared with TRBD1. CDR1 and CDR2 (germline): LGHNT, FRNRAP. There are 13 residues in the CDR3. V was clipped by 1 base and J by 10 bases; unmatched bases: 6. The CDR3 coding sequence is TGTGCTAGTGGTTTGGGCAGGGGGTACGACTACACCTTC. Its translation: CASGLGRGYDYTF.

The chain has TRBV20-1 and TRBJ1-2; the D is unclear. The germline V and J ends were trimmed by 0 bases and 6 bases, with 5 bases remaining between them. The CDR3 runs to 11 residues. Looked up from germline, CDR1 is DFQATT and CDR2 is SNEGSKA (reference sequence). The CDR3 nucleotides are TGCAGTGCTAGAGATAGGAATGGCTACACCTTC. Residues: CSARDRNGYTF.

This clone was observed a few times. The chain is built from TRBV18 and TRBJ1-1, with 7 bases lining up with TRBD1. Looked up from germline, CDR1 is KGHSH and CDR2 is LQKENI. V lost 3 bases and J lost 3; bases outside the gene matches: 10. The CDR3 spans 16 residues. This chain's CDR3 is CASSPEGQVFYTEAFF. The CDR3, as DNA: TGTGCCAGCTCACCGGAAGGACAGGTGTTTTACACTGAAGCTTTCTTT.

The count of this clone is one. The chain joins TRBV6-4 to TRBJ1-1; D remains ambiguous. Trimming stripped 6 bases from V and 4 bases from J, with 21 bases between. The germline V gene encodes CDR1 MRHNA and CDR2 SNTAGT. The CDR3 totals 16 residues. The DNA of the CDR3 is TGTGCCAGCAGACCTACGGGCGAGTCCCGCGGCACTGAAGCTTTCTTT. It translates to CASRPTGESRGTEAFF.

In this sample, this clone turned up a few times. The chain employs TRBV19 and TRBJ1-1; no definite D call. The V gene's germline CDR1 is LNHDA and CDR2 SQIVND (reference sequence). Trimming removed 9 bases at V and 2 bases at J, with 13 bases between. This CDR3 spans 13 amino acids. The CDR3 loop is CASFPPRNTEAFF. The CDR3 DNA follows: TGTGCCAGCTTCCCACCACGCAACACTGAAGCTTTCTTT.

This clone was picked up one time. The CDR3, as DNA: TGTGCCAGCAGCGGCGGGACTAGCAATACAGATACGCAGTATTTT. Protein sequence: CASSGGTSNTDTQYF. The rearrangement uses TRBV7-9 and TRBJ2-3; 9 bases align to TRBD2. This CDR3 is 15 amino acids long. V lost 5 bases to trimming and J lost 3 bases; unmatched junction nucleotides: 6. The V gene's germline CDR1 is SEHNR and CDR2 FQNEAQ (reference sequence).

This clone occurred a few times. This chain links TRBV4-1 with TRBJ2-3; 8 bases line up with TRBD2. Looked up from germline, CDR1 is MGHRA and CDR2 is YSYEKL. Trimming took 4 bases from V and 5 from J; bases not matched to a gene: 11. This CDR3 region has 16 residues. The CDR3 region is CASSPRTSGEGDTQYF. Here the CDR3 DNA reads TGCGCCAGCAGCCCGCGCACTAGCGGAGAAGGAGATACGCAGTATTTT.

The rearrangement links TRBV28 to TRBJ2-1; 8 bases agree with TRBD2. The trim removed 2 bases at V and 6 bases at J, leaving 9 bases unmatched. The CDR3 is made up of 16 amino acids. Germline-derived CDR1 and CDR2 are MDHEN and SYDVKM. The CDR3 region is CASSLRGNGRGNEQFF. The CDR3, as DNA: TGTGCCAGCAGTTTACGTGGCAACGGGAGGGGCAATGAGCAGTTCTTC.

The chain has TRBV4-1 and TRBJ2-2; 15 nucleotides agree with TRBD2. CDR1 and CDR2 from the germline V gene are MGHRA and YSYEKL. Trimming took 8 bases from V and 4 from J; bases not matched to a gene: 8. The length of the CDR3 is 17 residues. In DNA form, the CDR3 reads TGCGCCAGCGGCCCGGGACTAGCGGGAGGACCCACCGGGGAGCTGTTTTTT. Residues: CASGPGLAGGPTGELFF.

The rearrangement joins TRBV6-6 to TRBJ1-5; no firm D call. This CDR3 region has 13 residues. Germline CDR1 MNHNY, CDR2 SVGAGI (reference sequence). Trimming took off 0 bases at V and 6 bases at J, with 6 bases between the two ends. The CDR3 region is CASSYSKSQPQHF. The DNA of the CDR3 is TGTGCCAGCAGTTACTCGAAATCTCAGCCCCAGCATTTT.

This clone was counted a few times. This chain joins TRBV19 and TRBJ1-1; D might be TRBD1 (5 bases). Germline CDR1 and CDR2: LNHDA and SQIVND (reference sequence). CDR3 length equals 15 residues. V was cut by 4 bases and J by 1 base, with 13 bases left in between. The chain's CDR3 is CASSKSRTGNTEAFF. In nucleotides, the CDR3 is TGTGCCAGTAGTAAGTCAAGAACAGGGAACACTGAAGCTTTCTTT.

This clone was counted a few times. V gene TRBV28 combines with J gene TRBJ1-2; no clear D gene. CDR1 and CDR2 from the germline V gene are MDHEN and SYDVKM. The CDR3 contains 11 residues. Between the trimmed V and J ends, which lost 4 bases and 8 bases, there was a span of 8 bases. The CDR3, as DNA: TGTGCCAGCAGTTACTTCGAGGGCTACACCTTC. It encodes CASSYFEGYTF.

This clone was observed a single time. The rearrangement joins TRBV6-5 to TRBJ1-2, with 10 bases fitting TRBD1. The CDR3 consists of 14 residues. Germline assignment: CDR1 MNHEY and CDR2 SVGAGI. Losses at the gene ends were 5 bases for V and 5 bases for J; bases not matched to a gene: 5. The CDR3 region has the DNA TGTGCCAGCAGTCCGGACAGGGGGACGTATGGCTACACCTTC. Protein product: CASSPDRGTYGYTF.